These 16 T cell receptor beta chains originate from one sample sequenced in a study of blood T cell repertoires in COVID-19. TCRdb's table, derived via immunoSEQ multiplex PCR, lists solely in-frame clones and lacks some. The table lists around 240,000 clones, about 80% of them singletons. Specimen: peripheral blood. The source of these receptors is a woman of 80 years or more with acute or convalescent COVID-19.

The rearrangement joins TRBV29-1 to TRBJ2-5; D is undetermined. Germline assignment: CDR1 SQVTM and CDR2 ANQGSEA. The CDR3 covers 12 residues. The V end was cut by 8 bases, the J end by 1 base, with 11 bases between. CDR3 nucleotide sequence: TGCAGCACCCTCCACAGCCAAGAGACCCAGTACTTC. Translated: CSTLHSQETQYF. Drawing the rest from reference TRBV29-1 and TRBJ2-5, the complete variable domain is SAVISQKPSRDICQRGTSLTIQCQVDSQVTMMFWYRQQPGQSLTLIATANQGSEATYESGFVIDKFPISRPNLTFSTLTVSNMSPEDSSIYLCSTLHSQETQYFGPGTRLLVL.

The chain has TRBV6-5 and TRBJ2-2, with 9 bases aligning to TRBD2. V lost 8 bases to trimming and J lost 0 bases; unmatched junction nucleotides: 4. This CDR3 contains 15 residues. Germline-derived CDR1 and CDR2 are MNHEY and SVGAGI. The CDR3 bases are TGTGCCAGCTGGAAGCGGGGGGCGAACACCGGGGAGCTGTTTTTT. This sequence encodes CASWKRGANTGELFF.

The CDR3 sequence: CASSLAGQINTEAFF. The DNA of the CDR3 is TGCGCCAGCAGCTTGGCGGGACAAATTAACACTGAAGCTTTCTTT. This sequence joins TRBV5-1 and TRBJ1-1; a possible D gene is TRBD1 (6 bases). Trimming shortened V by 0 bases and J by 2 bases, and 11 bases separated the two germline ends. Germline lookup yields CDR1 SGHRS and CDR2 YFSETQ. This CDR3 has 15 residues.

J is TRBJ2-1 and V is TRBV7-8; possible D gene TRBD2, 6 bases. The CDR3 runs 14 residues. Trimming shortened V by 5 bases and J by 6 bases, and 14 bases separated the two germline ends. CDR1 and CDR2 (germline): SGHVS, FQNEAQ. The CDR3 DNA follows: TGTGCCAGCAGCCCTCATCTAGCGCCCAATGAGCAGTTCTTC. Its translation: CASSPHLAPNEQFF.

The rearrangement joins TRBV28 to TRBJ1-2; 12 bases fit TRBD1. Germline V CDR1 and CDR2: MDHEN, SYDVKM. V lost 6 bases and J lost 7; bases outside the gene matches: 9. This CDR3 has 15 residues. CDR3 nucleotide sequence: TGTGCCAGCAGAGCGGGACAGGGGGCGTTTAGTGGCTACACCTTC. The encoded protein is CASRAGQGAFSGYTF.

V is TRBV5-4 and J is TRBJ2-6, with D tentatively TRBD1 (6 bases). Per the germline V gene, CDR1 is SGHNT and CDR2 is YYREEE (reference sequence). This CDR3 comprises 17 residues. V was pared by 4 bases and J by 0 bases, with 14 bases between. CDR3 sequence reads: CASSTGRGASGANVLTF. Here the CDR3 DNA reads TGTGCCAGCAGCACTGGCAGGGGTGCCTCTGGGGCCAACGTCCTGACTTTC.

The genes are TRBV7-3 and TRBJ2-3, with TRBD2 matching 9 bases. This CDR3 is built from 16 residues. Germline assignment: CDR1 SGHTA and CDR2 FQGTGA. Losses at the gene ends were 4 bases for V and 5 bases for J; bases not matched to a gene: 10. The CDR3 DNA reads as TGTGCCAGCAGCTCCCTTGGCGGGGGGGCCAGAGATACGCAGTATTTT. Its protein product is CASSSLGGGARDTQYF. The entire variable domain, with the rest obtained from reference TRBV7-3 and TRBJ2-3, is as follows: GAGVSQTPSNKVTEKGKYVELRCDPISGHTALYWYRQSLGQGPEFLIYFQGTGAADDSGLPNDRFFAVRPEGSVSTLKIQRTERGDSAVYLCASSSLGGGARDTQYFGPGTRLTVL.

The V gene is TRBV10-3, the J gene TRBJ1-2; no definite D call. Germline V gene data show CDR1 as ENHRY and CDR2 as SYGVKD. The ends were cut back, 7 bases at V and 8 bases at J, with 14 bases in the middle. The CDR3 runs 12 residues. The chain's CDR3 is CAITEGTRGYTF. Here the CDR3 DNA reads TGTGCCATCACGGAGGGAACTCGCGGCTACACCTTC.

V is TRBV27 and J is TRBJ2-1, with D possibly matching TRBD2 (6 bases). The V and J ends lost 5 bases and 4 bases respectively, with 12 bases between them. Germline V gene sequence: CDR1 MNHEY, CDR2 SMNVEV (reference sequence). This CDR3 is 14 amino acids long. The CDR3 DNA is TGTGCCAGCAGTCCTCACGGGACTTACAATGAGCAGTTCTTC. It codes for CASSPHGTYNEQFF.

DNA of the CDR3: TGTGCCAGCTCACCACCGGACAGACTCCGTGGCTACACCTTC. Protein: CASSPPDRLRGYTF. J is TRBJ1-2 and V is TRBV18; tentatively, D is TRBD1 (6 bases). The V end was cut by 0 bases, the J end by 7 bases, with 12 bases between. This CDR3 contains 14 residues. Germline V gene lookup returns CDR1 KGHSH and CDR2 LQKENI.

The J gene is TRBJ1-1, the V gene TRBV19, with D perhaps matching TRBD1 (5 bases). Looked up from germline, CDR1 is LNHDA and CDR2 is SQIVND (reference sequence). The ends were cut back, 7 bases at V and 1 base at J, with 16 bases in the middle. CDR3 length: 15 residues. CDR3 protein: CASTTVGGSNTEAFF. DNA for the CDR3: TGTGCCAGTACCACCGTTGGGGGGTCGAACACTGAAGCTTTCTTT.

The chain joins TRBV9 to TRBJ1-1, with D perhaps matching TRBD1 (5 bases). This CDR3 is 16 amino acids long. The V end lost 3 bases, the J end lost 3 bases, and 18 bases lay between the germline ends. Germline assignment: CDR1 SGDLS and CDR2 YYNGEE. DNA of the CDR3: TGTGCCAGCAGCGCATCAGACCAGGGAAGGGACACTGAAGCTTTCTTT. Amino acids: CASSASDQGRDTEAFF.

The chain recombines TRBV6-5 with TRBJ1-1; the D is unclear. The CDR3 is 12 residues long. Deletions cut 6 bases from V and 4 bases from J, with 9 bases between. Germline assignment: CDR1 MNHEY and CDR2 SVGAGI. This CDR3 reads CASSTEATEAFF. CDR3 nucleotide sequence: TGTGCCAGCAGCACAGAAGCCACTGAAGCTTTCTTT.

This clone was observed a single time. The chain couples TRBV11-2 to TRBJ1-2; D remains unclear. V lost 0 bases, J lost 5 bases, and 7 bases lay in between. This CDR3 spans 13 amino acids. The germline CDR1 and CDR2 sequences are SGHAT and FQNNGV. The CDR3 is CASSLDQRYGYTF. CDR3 DNA sequence: TGTGCCAGCAGCTTAGATCAACGGTATGGCTACACCTTC.

The chain carries TRBV15 and TRBJ2-7; the match to TRBD1 covers 9 bases. The germline V gene has CDR1 LNHNV and CDR2 YYDKDF (reference sequence). The CDR3 is 14 residues long. The V gene end was trimmed by 6 bases and the J gene end by 3 bases; junction bases not matched to a gene: 6. CDR3 sequence: CATRDRGSSYEQYF. The CDR3 nucleotides are TGTGCCACCAGAGACAGGGGGTCTAGCTACGAGCAGTACTTC. Drawing the rest from reference TRBV15 and TRBJ2-7, the complete variable domain is DAMVIQNPRYQVTQFGKPVTLSCSQTLNHNVMYWYQQKSSQAPKLLFHYYDKDFNNEADTPDNFQSRRPNTSFCFLDIRSPGLGDTAMYLCATRDRGSSYEQYFGPGTRLTVT.

The chain links TRBV7-2 to TRBJ2-1; TRBD2 aligns across 9 bases. With V trimmed by 2 bases and J by 4 bases, 3 bases remained unmatched. There are 15 residues in the CDR3. CDR1 and CDR2 from the germline V gene are SGHTA and FQGNSA. Here the CDR3 DNA reads TGTGCCAGCAGCTTACTCGCGGGGGGGTACAATGAGCAGTTCTTC. The encoded protein is CASSLLAGGYNEQFF.